This entry describes one T cell receptor beta chain. This receptor's antigen is unknown. There are no base qualities to consult, and no much larger clone falls within one base. Systemically healthy Caucasian individuals from Russia, about 38 in total and aged roughly 6 to 90 years, were included as donors. Each donor gave 8 to 10 milliliters of peripheral blood, collected into EDTA-treated Vacutainer tubes. Ficoll-Paque density-gradient centrifugation was used to isolate PBMCs, with at least 6 million per sample. Trizol reagent was used to extract total RNA from the PBMCs, yielding at least 5 micrograms per sample. Naive CD45RAhigh/CD27high T cell percentages were measured by flow cytometry on a PBMC aliquot from every donor. The data derive from a study of blood T cells in healthy people across ages (dated by TCRdb to between 2014 and 2017). In terms of the full investigation: In model experiments, template switching captured roughly one uniquely barcoded TCR beta cDNA molecule for every two T cells. To track age-related changes in TCR beta repertoire diversity, the study relied on deep sequencing normalized with unique cDNA molecular identifiers. The donors were divided into four age groups: young (average around 16 years), middle-aged (about 39), aged (about 56) and long-lived (more than 75). To avoid experimental bias, donors of different ages were randomly spread across the sequencing lanes. For two donors (one aged 18 to 29 and one aged 80 or older), the study analyzed two additional independent replicas of 1 million unique cDNA reads from the same blood draw.

The library was generated by 5' RACE. A second PCR of 7 to 11 cycles was performed with a sample-barcoded 5' primer and a J-beta primer mix. Each TCR beta cDNA molecule received a unique molecular identifier from a template-switch 5' adaptor carrying 12 random nucleotides. At least 3 million CDR3-containing paired-end reads were obtained from each sample. The Mint cDNA synthesis kit, primed by a TRBC-specific oligonucleotide, was used to synthesize first-strand cDNA from all RNA. All cDNA was treated with uracil-DNA glycosylase and then went through a first 18-cycle PCR with the universal primers M1SS and BC2_uni_R. In the paper's pipeline: Each sample was normalized by randomly selecting 1 million high-quality reads, each carrying a distinct molecular identifier. Reads with shared molecular identifiers were discarded instead of being binned into consensus sequences. MiTCR, run with a Q25 quality threshold and the strictest error-elimination algorithm, handled CDR3 identification, clonotype clustering and error correction. A nonparametric unseen species model with Euler transformation was used to estimate a lower bound on total TCR beta diversity. The public sequencing data were trimmed at Q25 with fastp and processed into clonotypes with MiXCR by TCRdb, which kept only in-frame beta chains. One record per CDR3 amino acid sequence lists the most common genes and DNA. The V and J calls shown here were made by TCRdb, not taken from the authors' results. The sample profile shows 1.5 million to 2 million distinct CDR3 sequences; approximately 40% of them were found once. The top ten hold more than 20% of the sample.

The full study reports these points: Observed TCR beta diversity per million T cells fell roughly linearly with age, and a significant reduction was already apparent by age about 43. Compared with the aged group, the long-lived group had more naive CD4+ T cells, fewer expanded clones and increased TCR diversity, a pattern suggesting age selection. Because the CMV infection status of the donors was unknown, age-related changes in expanded clonotypes may potentially have been confounded. Because profiling used bulk unsorted PBMCs, naive and antigen-experienced compartments could not be compared conclusively. Estimates of total diversity based on one million sequenced T cells were regarded as lower bounds and as underestimates. There was a strong correlation between observed TCR beta diversity and the percentage of naive T cells measured by flow cytometry.

Per the germline V gene (reference sequence), DFQATT is the CDR1 and SNEGSKA is the CDR2. The CDR3 spans 16 residues, from the cysteine through the phenylalanine. Just the 48-base CDR3 DNA is kept, in frame starting at base 1. The germline V end is reduced by 0 bases and the J end by 3 bases; junction bases left unmatched: 6. The rearranged chain carries TRBV20-1 and TRBJ2-1; TRBD1 aligns with 9 central bases. The sequenced sample consisted of blood. The sequence derives from a human donor in good health. The DNA sequence reads TGCAGTGCTAGAGATGCGGGACAGGGACACTACAATGAGCAGTTCTTC. Its coded protein is CSARDAGQGHYNEQFF.